The next 31 T cell receptor beta chains were all read from a single sample in a study of a mutant IDH1 vaccine in newly diagnosed glioma. As for time point: week 47, end of study. The investigators gave 300 ug of mutant IDH1 20-mer peptide in each vaccine dose, together with topical imiquimod. No antigens are known for them. The repertoire was sequenced with immunoSEQ multiplex PCR; TCRdb's copy has only in-frame clones and lacks some. The sample lists about 56,000 clones; around 75% were seen once. This material consisted of PBMCs, taken from a glioma patient whose treatment included an IDH1 peptide vaccine. These receptors originate from a man aged 45-60 years with glioma.

The rearrangement joins TRBV4-1 to TRBJ2-5, with TRBD2 matching over 10 bases. The CDR3 sequence is 15 residues long. V was pared by 0 bases and J by 7 bases, with 5 bases of the junction left unmatched. CDR1 is MGHRA and CDR2 is YSYEKL in the germline V gene. The CDR3 DNA follows: TGCGCCAGCAGCCAAGAAGCGGGGGGGCCTGGGACCCAGTACTTC. Its protein is CASSQEAGGPGTQYF.

This clone has just one count. V and J are TRBV5-6 and TRBJ1-1; 8 bases are shared with TRBD1. Unmatched junction bases numbered 12, after V lost 1 base and J lost 4 bases. This CDR3 is 17 amino acids long. Germline assignment: CDR1 SGHDT and CDR2 YYEEEE. CDR3 residues: CASSLTGTGVWGTEAFF. CDR3 in DNA: TGTGCCAGCAGCTTGACCGGGACAGGAGTATGGGGCACTGAAGCTTTCTTT.

The J gene is TRBJ2-1, the V gene TRBV4-2; D uncertain. The V end lost 0 bases, the J end lost 2 bases, and 11 bases lay between the germline ends. The CDR3 runs to 16 residues. Germline V gene sequence: CDR1 LGHNA, CDR2 YNFKEQ. CDR3 sequence: CASSQDNGQTYNEQFF. Written as DNA, the CDR3 is TGTGCCAGCAGCCAAGACAACGGGCAAACCTACAATGAGCAGTTCTTC.

The chain uses TRBV7-2 and TRBJ2-7, with D tentatively TRBD2 (6 bases). Per the germline V gene, CDR1 is SGHTA and CDR2 is FQGNSA. V was clipped by 5 bases and J by 3 bases, with 17 bases between them. This CDR3 spans 15 amino acids. Here the CDR3 reads CASSAQRTAGYEQYF. For the CDR3, the DNA is TGTGCCAGCAGCGCCCAACGAACAGCGGGCTACGAGCAGTACTTC.

The V and J genes are TRBV5-6 and TRBJ1-5, with D unresolved. Germline-derived CDR1 and CDR2 are SGHDT and YYEEEE. This CDR3 is built from 13 residues. The V gene lost 2 bases and the J gene lost 7 bases, with 10 bases spanning the gap. The CDR3 protein is CASSFGRSQPQHF. The CDR3 DNA sequence: TGTGCCAGCAGCTTCGGTCGTAGCCAGCCCCAGCATTTT.

In its sample, this clone was seen a few times. The genes are TRBV27 and TRBJ1-1; the D is unclear. The CDR3 has 13 residues. CDR1 is MNHEY and CDR2 is SMNVEV in the germline V gene (reference sequence). Trimming cost V 6 bases and J 2 bases, with 10 bases left between them. As DNA, the CDR3 is TGTGCCAGCAGCATAGACATTAACACTGAAGCTTTCTTT. Amino acid sequence: CASSIDINTEAFF.

The V gene is TRBV11-3, the J gene TRBJ2-7; D is perhaps TRBD1 or TRBD2 (5 bases each). The V and J ends lost 2 bases and 0 bases respectively, with 20 bases between them. CDR3 length: 18 amino acids. Per the germline V gene, CDR1 is SGHNT and CDR2 is YENEEA. CDR3 sequence reads: CASSLPPAGTNSSYEQYF. The CDR3 coding sequence is TGTGCCAGCAGCTTACCCCCTGCCGGGACCAATAGCTCCTACGAGCAGTACTTC.

The chain uses TRBV27 and TRBJ1-4; the D is unclear. CDR1 is MNHEY and CDR2 is SMNVEV in the germline V gene (reference sequence). This CDR3 is 13 amino acids long. Trimming shortened V by 3 bases and J by 8 bases, and 10 bases separated the two germline ends. CDR3 coding DNA: TGTGCCAGCAGTTTGGACCTCGAGGAAAAACTGTTTTTT. It specifies CASSLDLEEKLFF.

This sequence joins TRBV7-6 and TRBJ2-7; 11 positions agree with TRBD1. J lost 4 bases, V lost 5 bases, and 7 bases had no gene match. The CDR3 has 15 amino acids. Germline V lookup: CDR1 SGHVS, CDR2 FNYEAQ. CDR3 protein: CASSRTDRGHYEQYF. CDR3 coding DNA: TGTGCCAGCAGCCGCACGGACAGGGGGCATTACGAGCAGTACTTC. Using reference TRBV7-6 and TRBJ2-7 for the parts outside the CDR3, the full variable domain is GAGVSQSPRYKVTKRGQDVALRCDPISGHVSLYWYRQALGQGPEFLTYFNYEAQQDKSGLPNDRFSAERPEGSISTLTIQRTEQRDSAMYRCASSRTDRGHYEQYFGPGTRLTVT.

This chain links TRBV5-4 with TRBJ1-4; the D gene is possibly TRBD1 (6 bases). The CDR3 spans 17 residues. Germline CDR1 SGHNT, CDR2 YYREEE (reference sequence). Trimming took 3 bases from V and 2 from J, leaving 17 bases between them. The CDR3: CASSSGRGLTTNEKLFF. The CDR3 nucleotides are TGTGCCAGCAGCTCAGGCAGGGGTTTGACGACTAATGAAAAACTGTTTTTT.

The gene calls are TRBV4-2 and TRBJ2-2; D tentatively reads TRBD1 or TRBD2 (6 bases each). Trimming left V 0 bases short and J 1 base short, with 9 bases between. Germline CDR1 reads LGHNA; CDR2 reads YNFKEQ. This CDR3 has 16 residues. CDR3 region: CASSQDKGGNTGELFF. In nucleotides, the CDR3 is TGTGCCAGCAGCCAAGACAAGGGGGGGAACACCGGGGAGCTGTTTTTT.

The V and J genes are TRBV4-3 and TRBJ2-2; D not certain. This CDR3 spans 15 amino acids. The germline V gene encodes CDR1 LGHNA and CDR2 YSLEER. Trimming took off 5 bases at V and 5 bases at J, with 15 bases between the two ends. This CDR3 is CASSSRAPGTGELFF. DNA for the CDR3: TGCGCCAGCAGCTCCCGAGCGCCCGGAACCGGGGAGCTGTTTTTT.

The rearrangement uses TRBV6-5 and TRBJ2-7; TRBD2 might be the D (7 bases). The CDR3 totals 14 residues. Germline V lookup: CDR1 MNHEY, CDR2 SVGAGI. Trimming stripped 6 bases from V and 7 bases from J, with 19 bases between. CDR3 nucleotide sequence: TGTGCCAGCAGCCCAGTGGGGGGGGCGGGTGAGCAGTACTTC. This encodes CASSPVGGAGEQYF.

The chain employs TRBV7-6 and TRBJ1-4; 8 nucleotides line up with TRBD1. This CDR3 is built from 14 residues. Trimming took 5 bases from V and 7 from J; bases not matched to a gene: 6. The germline gives CDR1 SGHVS, CDR2 FNYEAQ. The CDR3 here is CASSIDRGGEKLFF. Here the CDR3 DNA reads TGTGCCAGCAGCATCGACAGGGGAGGTGAAAAACTGTTTTTT. The full variable domain, in which reference TRBV7-6 and TRBJ1-4 provide the parts outside the CDR3, is GAGVSQSPRYKVTKRGQDVALRCDPISGHVSLYWYRQALGQGPEFLTYFNYEAQQDKSGLPNDRFSAERPEGSISTLTIQRTEQRDSAMYRCASSIDRGGEKLFFGSGTQLSVL.

CDR3 sequence (DNA): TGTGCCAGCAGTTCCCGGGACAGGCTCATAGCTTTCTTT. Amino acids: CASSSRDRLIAFF. The V gene is TRBV28, the J gene TRBJ1-1; the match to TRBD1 covers 8 bases. This CDR3 spans 13 amino acids. The trim removed 4 bases at V and 10 bases at J, leaving 8 bases unmatched. Germline lookup yields CDR1 MDHEN and CDR2 SYDVKM.

The gene calls are TRBV30 and TRBJ1-1; 7 bases line up with TRBD1. Trimming took 2 bases from V and 5 from J; bases not matched to a gene: 8. Germline loops: CDR1 GTSNPN, CDR2 SVGIG (reference sequence). The CDR3 spans 14 residues. The CDR3 loop is CAWSPGTETTEAFF. The CDR3 nucleotides are TGTGCCTGGAGTCCCGGGACAGAGACAACTGAAGCTTTCTTT.

The genes are TRBV5-5 and TRBJ1-5, with TRBD1 as a possible D gene (6 bases). This CDR3 is 17 amino acids long. Germline V gives CDR1 SGHKS, CDR2 YYEKEE (reference sequence). Trimming took off 3 bases at V and 1 base at J, with 17 bases between the two ends. The CDR3 sequence is CASSSQVGGLSNQPQHF. As DNA, the CDR3 is TGTGCCAGCAGCTCCCAAGTGGGGGGGCTCAGCAATCAGCCCCAGCATTTT. Combining the CDR3 with reference TRBV5-5 and TRBJ1-5 gives the whole variable domain DAGVTQSPTHLIKTRGQQVTLRCSPISGHKSVSWYQQVLGQGPQFIFQYYEKEERGRGNFPDRFSARQFPNYSSELNVNALLLGDSALYLCASSSQVGGLSNQPQHFGDGTRLSIL.

The chain is built from TRBV2 and TRBJ1-2; D uncertain. Germline CDR1 SNHLY, CDR2 FYNNEI. The CDR3 extends over 15 amino acids. V gave up 1 base and J gave up 6 bases, with 15 bases separating them. The CDR3 region has the DNA TGTGCCAGCAGTGAAGGTGTGCAGGAGAGGCATGGCTACACCTTC. Translated, it gives CASSEGVQERHGYTF. Combining the CDR3 with reference TRBV2 and TRBJ1-2 gives the whole variable domain EPEVTQTPSHQVTQMGQEVILRCVPISNHLYFYWYRQILGQKVEFLVSFYNNEISEKSEIFDDQFSVERPDGSNFTLKIRSTKLEDSAMYFCASSEGVQERHGYTFGSGTRLTVV.

The CDR3 loop reads CASSPPRGSTEAFF. The CDR3 DNA reads TGTGCCAGCTCACCACCGAGAGGGAGCACTGAAGCTTTCTTT. The chain employs TRBV18 and TRBJ1-1; no clear D. This CDR3 spans 14 amino acids. Looked up from germline, CDR1 is KGHSH and CDR2 is LQKENI. V lost 0 bases and J lost 4, with 9 bases in between.

The chain carries TRBV15 and TRBJ1-5; D not resolved. The germline gives CDR1 LNHNV, CDR2 YYDKDF (reference sequence). This CDR3 has 13 residues. V shed 0 bases and J shed 6 bases, with 6 bases lying between them. CDR3 sequence (DNA): TGTGCCACCAGCAGAGATTTAGGTCAGCCCCAGCATTTT. Its translation is CATSRDLGQPQHF. The full variable domain, completed using reference TRBV15 and TRBJ1-5, is DAMVIQNPRYQVTQFGKPVTLSCSQTLNHNVMYWYQQKSSQAPKLLFHYYDKDFNNEADTPDNFQSRRPNTSFCFLDIRSPGLGDTAMYLCATSRDLGQPQHFGDGTRLSIL.

V gene TRBV5-1 combines with J gene TRBJ2-1; 9 bases fit TRBD2. Losses at the gene ends were 4 bases for V and 7 bases for J; bases not matched to a gene: 12. This CDR3 has 16 residues. Germline V gives CDR1 SGHRS, CDR2 YFSETQ. CDR3 residues: CASSRGASGVSNEQFF. For the CDR3, the DNA is TGCGCCAGCAGCCGGGGGGCTAGCGGGGTGTCGAATGAGCAGTTCTTC.

The rearrangement links TRBV9 to TRBJ1-1, with TRBD1 matching over 7 bases. There are 16 residues in the CDR3. The V and J ends lost 4 bases and 5 bases, in that order; junction bases with no gene match: 14. The germline V gene encodes CDR1 SGDLS and CDR2 YYNGEE. CDR3 DNA sequence: TGTGCCAGCAGCCCTCTGGGACAGCTCCAGGGGACTGAAGCTTTCTTT. This encodes CASSPLGQLQGTEAFF. Filled out from reference TRBV9 and TRBJ1-1, the complete variable domain reads DSGVTQTPKHLITATGQRVTLRCSPRSGDLSVYWYQQSLDQGLQFLIQYYNGEERAKGNILERFSAQQFPDLHSELNLSSLELGDSALYFCASSPLGQLQGTEAFFGQGTRLTVV.

The gene calls are TRBV5-5 and TRBJ1-5; 7 bases are a match to TRBD1. Germline trimming cut 5 bases from V and 6 bases from J; bases unmatched to any gene: 11. The CDR3 is 15 amino acids. Germline V gene lookup returns CDR1 SGHKS and CDR2 YYEKEE (reference sequence). The DNA of the CDR3 is TGTGCCAGCAGTTTGAACAGGGGATCAGGTCAGCCCCAGCATTTT. Amino acid sequence: CASSLNRGSGQPQHF.

The chain uses TRBV19 and TRBJ2-7; TRBD2 agrees at 9 bases. J lost 4 bases, V lost 3 bases, and 1 base had no gene match. The germline V gene has CDR1 LNHDA and CDR2 SQIVND (reference sequence). CDR3 length: 13 residues. The CDR3 protein is CASSIGLAYEQYF. For the CDR3, the DNA is TGTGCCAGTAGTATTGGACTAGCGTACGAGCAGTACTTC. The complete variable domain, with remaining parts taken from reference TRBV19 and TRBJ2-7, reads DGGITQSPKYLFRKEGQNVTLSCEQNLNHDAMYWYRQDPGQGLRLIYYSQIVNDFQKGDIAEGYSVSREKKESFPLTVTSAQKNPTAFYLCASSIGLAYEQYFGPGTRLTVT.

The chain uses TRBV15 and TRBJ1-5; no definite D call. The CDR3 runs 18 residues. Germline V CDR1 and CDR2: LNHNV, YYDKDF (reference sequence). The ends were cut back, 0 bases at V and 0 bases at J, with 15 bases in the middle. The DNA of the CDR3 is TGTGCCACCAGCAGAGATCTCTTACCGGACTCTAGCAATCAGCCCCAGCATTTT. This gives the protein CATSRDLLPDSSNQPQHF.

The genes are TRBV9 and TRBJ1-4; 9 nucleotides line up with TRBD1. V gave up 4 bases and J gave up 8 bases; unmatched junction bases: 9. Germline CDR1 and CDR2: SGDLS and YYNGEE. The CDR3 has 15 residues. The CDR3 sequence is CASSNRQGGREKLFF. The CDR3 nucleotides read TGTGCCAGCAGCAACCGACAGGGGGGGCGGGAAAAACTGTTTTTT.

The chain employs TRBV5-1 and TRBJ1-2; D not certain. V lost 3 bases to trimming and J lost 0 bases, with 6 bases between them. Germline assignment: CDR1 SGHRS and CDR2 YFSETQ. The CDR3 has 13 residues. The CDR3 DNA reads as TGCGCCAGCAGCTCGGAAGCTAACTATGGCTACACCTTC. Amino acids: CASSSEANYGYTF.

J is TRBJ1-1 and V is TRBV19; D is undetermined. The CDR3 is 13 residues long. Trimming took off 3 bases at V and 2 bases at J, with 7 bases between the two ends. The germline gives CDR1 LNHDA, CDR2 SQIVND (reference sequence). DNA of the CDR3: TGTGCCAGTAGTATCGGGCCTAACACTGAAGCTTTCTTT. This encodes CASSIGPNTEAFF.

This clone occurred many times. CDR3 DNA sequence: TGTGCCAGCAGCGCATCAACAGGGGGCACTGAAGCTTTCTTT. It specifies CASSASTGGTEAFF. The rearrangement links TRBV9 to TRBJ1-1, with TRBD1 matching over 8 bases. Germline V lookup: CDR1 SGDLS, CDR2 YYNGEE. The CDR3 loop spans 14 amino acids. V trimming: 3 bases; J trimming: 4 bases; junction bases outside the gene matches: 5.

The V and J genes are TRBV7-9 and TRBJ1-1, with D perhaps matching TRBD1 (6 bases). The V end was cut by 1 base, the J end by 4 bases, with 13 bases between. Germline CDR1 is SEHNR and CDR2 is FQNEAQ (reference sequence). The CDR3 extends over 15 amino acids. Here the CDR3 DNA reads TGTGCCAGCAGCTTAGGAGGGGGACAAACCACTGAAGCTTTCTTT. Amino acid sequence: CASSLGGGQTTEAFF.

There are a few counts of this clone. This chain links TRBV4-3 with TRBJ1-5; D is uncertain. Per germline, CDR1 LGHNA and CDR2 YSLEER. V dropped 0 bases and J dropped 5 bases, with 5 bases sitting between them. This CDR3 spans 13 amino acids. DNA of the CDR3: TGCGCCAGCAGCCAAGATAAGCATCAGCCCCAGCATTTT. Translation: CASSQDKHQPQHF.